This T cell receptor (beta chain) is from a study of cytomegalovirus exposure and HLA in healthy donors. On this clone itself: Its antigen is unidentified.

General study findings and limits: In a later analysis, V- and J-gene trimming of beta chains associated with a DCLRE1C missense variant, replicated independently. Listed as cytomegalovirus-associated were 150 or so TCR beta chains. The classifier, whose performance was assessed in both the original and validation cohorts, reportedly diagnosed cytomegalovirus status with high specificity and sensitivity.

Primers: 60 Vbeta forward and 13 Jbeta reverse. The repertoire was sequenced with immunoSEQ multiplex PCR; TCRdb's copy has only in-frame clones and lacks some. The sample contains 150,000 to 200,000 clones, around 82% of which appear only once. Trimming stripped 0 bases from V and 6 bases from J, with 8 bases between. Germline V CDR1 and CDR2: SEHNR, FQNEAQ (reference sequence). This CDR3 comprises 14 residues. The TCR sequence derives from a man over 45 in good health and CMV-seropositive. Specimen: PBMCs. This sequence joins TRBV7-9 and TRBJ2-2, with D uncertain. CDR3 nucleotides: TGTGCCAGCAGCTTAGCTGAGAAACCCGGGGAGCTGTTTTTT. It specifies CASSLAEKPGELFF. Full variable domain (missing parts from reference TRBV7-9 and TRBJ2-2): DTGVSQNPRHKITKRGQNVTFRCDPISEHNRLYWYRQTLGQGPEFLTYFQNEAQLEKSRLLSDRFSAERPKGSFSTLEIQRTEQGDSAMYLCASSLAEKPGELFFGEGSRLTVL.